The 20 T cell receptor beta chains below were found in one sample sequenced in a study of T cell repertoires in cytomegalovirus infection. TCRdb reanalysed the reads using MiXCR and keeps one entry per CDR3 protein. The sample lists roughly 500,000 distinct CDR3 sequences, about 15% occurring once. Material: CD8+ T cells from PBMCs. The receptors were gathered from a human donor in good health (CMV status not recorded). Some clones in this sample may be carry-over from other donors' samples.

The sample holds many counts of this clonotype. The rearrangement joins TRBV7-2 to TRBJ1-5; D is uncertain. This CDR3 has 15 amino acids. From germline, CDR1 is SGHTA and CDR2 FQGNSA. The V end lost 0 bases, the J end lost 4 bases, and 10 bases lay between the germline ends. CDR3 DNA sequence: TGTGCCAGCAGCTTAGCCAATTCGGGGAATCAGCCCCAGCATTTT. This encodes CASSLANSGNQPQHF.

This rearrangement joins TRBV27 to TRBJ1-1; D remains unclear. Germline loops: CDR1 MNHEY, CDR2 SMNVEV (reference sequence). This CDR3 comprises 11 residues. V lost 3 bases and J lost 11, with 10 bases in between. This CDR3 reads CASSFGYEAFF. CDR3 DNA: TGTGCCAGCAGTTTCGGGTATGAGGCTTTCTTT.

The table lists this clonotype with many counts. CDR3 sequence: CSARGLAGDSYNEQFF. CDR3 sequence (DNA): TGCAGTGCTAGGGGACTAGCGGGGGATTCCTACAATGAGCAGTTCTTC. The gene calls are TRBV20-1 and TRBJ2-1; 14 nucleotides match TRBD2. V lost 3 bases to trimming and J lost 1 base; unmatched junction nucleotides: 2. CDR3 length: 16 amino acids. Per the germline V gene, CDR1 is DFQATT and CDR2 is SNEGSKA (reference sequence).

This chain connects TRBV20-1 to TRBJ2-1; D not certain. This CDR3 comprises 15 residues. V shed 3 bases and J shed 5 bases, with 17 bases lying between them. Germline V gene data show CDR1 as DFQATT and CDR2 as SNEGSKA (reference sequence). CDR3 region: CSASAYEAFHNEQFF. DNA of the CDR3: TGCAGTGCTAGTGCGTATGAGGCTTTCCACAATGAGCAGTTCTTC.

The rearrangement links TRBV6-2 or TRBV6-3 to TRBJ2-7; 8 bases agree with TRBD1. Trimming cost V 7 bases and J 5 bases; bases outside gene matches: 10. CDR3 length: 14 amino acids. Germline V gene lookup returns CDR1 MNHEY and CDR2 SVGEGT. CDR3 DNA: TGTGCCAGCACCACGGACAGGGAAACACACGAGCAGTACTTC. This translates into CASTTDRETHEQYF.

This clonotype was seen a handful of times. The chain uses TRBV7-9 and TRBJ1-1, with D unresolved. Trimming removed 5 bases from V and 4 bases from J, with 14 bases in between. The CDR3 covers 14 residues. Germline V gene sequence: CDR1 SEHNR, CDR2 FQNEAQ (reference sequence). CDR3 sequence reads: CASSLPRVFTEAFF. The CDR3 DNA reads as TGTGCCAGCAGCCTCCCCCGGGTTTTCACTGAAGCTTTCTTT.

This rearrangement joins TRBV2 to TRBJ1-1; tentative D call: TRBD1 (5 bases). Germline V gene data show CDR1 as SNHLY and CDR2 as FYNNEI. Trimming removed 1 base from V and 7 bases from J, with 16 bases in between. The length of the CDR3 is 15 residues. Here the CDR3 reads CASSEETASTGEAFF. The CDR3 region has the DNA TGTGCCAGCAGTGAAGAGACAGCCAGTACCGGTGAAGCTTTCTTT.

The V and J genes are TRBV5-4 and TRBJ2-5, with TRBD2 identical over 11 bases. V lost 4 bases, J lost 4 bases, and 6 bases stayed unmatched. The CDR3 covers 15 residues. Germline CDR1 is SGHNT and CDR2 is YYREEE (reference sequence). The CDR3 reads CASSLSGRAAETQYF. The CDR3 DNA follows: TGTGCCAGCAGCCTTAGCGGGAGGGCCGCAGAGACCCAGTACTTC.

This clonotype showed up just once. This chain links TRBV5-5 with TRBJ2-1; D might be TRBD1 (6 bases). Germline CDR1 SGHKS, CDR2 YYEKEE (reference sequence). Trimming removed 4 bases from V and 7 bases from J, with 18 bases in between. CDR3 size: 15 residues. Here the CDR3 DNA reads TGTGCCAGCAGCCCCTGGGGACAAAGCCGAAATGAGCAGTTCTTC. This gives the protein CASSPWGQSRNEQFF.

Many counts were recorded for this clonotype. The chain employs TRBV19 and TRBJ2-1; weak D call: TRBD2 (5 bases). Germline V lookup: CDR1 LNHDA, CDR2 SQIVND (reference sequence). CDR3 length: 19 amino acids. The V end was cut by 5 bases, the J end by 5 bases, with 28 bases between. The CDR3 protein is CASSRSPSRRTSRNNEQFF. The CDR3 DNA reads as TGTGCCAGTAGTCGTAGCCCTAGTAGGCGGACTTCAAGAAACAATGAGCAGTTCTTC.

The rearrangement joins TRBV4-1 to TRBJ1-5; D not certain. This CDR3 spans 16 amino acids. Germline CDR1 is MGHRA and CDR2 is YSYEKL. Trimming left V 0 bases short and J 4 bases short, with 13 bases between. CDR3 loop: CASSQDWASVNQPQHF. The CDR3 bases are TGCGCCAGCAGCCAAGATTGGGCGTCGGTAAATCAGCCCCAGCATTTT.

This clonotype has just a few counts. The chain carries TRBV10-3 and TRBJ2-7, with 7 nucleotides matching TRBD1. The junction had 5 bases not matched to a gene; V was cut back by 6 bases and J by 0 bases. Germline CDR1 is ENHRY and CDR2 is SYGVKD. This CDR3 comprises 14 residues. CDR3 protein: CAIRDTGVSYEQYF. DNA for the CDR3: TGTGCCATCAGGGATACAGGGGTCTCCTACGAGCAGTACTTC.

This clonotype occurred many times. This chain uses TRBV7-9 with TRBJ2-7, with TRBD1 matching over 10 bases. In germline, CDR1 is SEHNR, CDR2 FQNEAQ (reference sequence). The V segment lost 4 bases and the J segment 3 bases; nucleotides outside the gene matches: 15. This CDR3 spans 18 amino acids. The CDR3 sequence is CASSSKGDRGSPDYEQYF. The CDR3 nucleotides are TGTGCCAGCAGCTCTAAGGGGGACAGGGGCTCCCCTGACTACGAGCAGTACTTC.

This clonotype was seen ten or more times. This chain uses TRBV28 with TRBJ2-3, with D unresolved. V gave up 7 bases and J gave up 6 bases, with 20 bases separating them. Germline lookup yields CDR1 MDHEN and CDR2 SYDVKM. The CDR3 loop spans 15 amino acids. For the CDR3, the DNA is TGTGCCAGCAAAAACCTTAAGGACCGTCCGGATACGCAGTATTTT. As protein: CASKNLKDRPDTQYF.

This chain joins TRBV6-1 and TRBJ1-6; D gene unclear. The CDR3 runs to 17 residues. V was shortened by 4 bases and J by 1 base, with 14 bases between the two germline ends. CDR1 is MNHNS, CDR2 SASEGT, per germline. In DNA, the CDR3 is TGTGCCAGCAGTGCCCCTCCAAAAGGATCCTATAATTCACCCCTCCACTTT. Protein product: CASSAPPKGSYNSPLHF.

This clonotype was recorded at least ten times. The gene calls are TRBV5-5 and TRBJ1-5; 9 nucleotides line up with TRBD1. Germline V lookup: CDR1 SGHKS, CDR2 YYEKEE (reference sequence). The V gene end was trimmed by 4 bases and the J gene end by 11 bases; junction bases not matched to a gene: 7. The CDR3 runs to 13 residues. The CDR3 reads CASSLDRGKAQHF. CDR3 nucleotides: TGTGCCAGCAGCCTGGACAGGGGCAAAGCCCAGCATTTT.

The chain couples TRBV2 to TRBJ1-6; D gene ambiguous. The CDR3 spans 17 residues. V was cut by 7 bases and J by 1 base, with 17 bases left in between. Looked up from germline, CDR1 is SNHLY and CDR2 is FYNNEI. DNA of the CDR3: TGTGCCAGCACTCAGAGTGAGACCGTATCCTATAATTCACCCCTCCACTTT. Encoded protein: CASTQSETVSYNSPLHF.

This chain joins TRBV19 and TRBJ1-5; TRBD1 might be the D (5 bases). CDR1 and CDR2 from the germline V gene are LNHDA and SQIVND (reference sequence). The CDR3 has 13 amino acids. The V end was cut by 8 bases, the J end by 7 bases, with 15 bases between. CDR3 amino acids: CASLSRRGQPQHF. The DNA of the CDR3 is TGTGCCAGTCTAAGTCGGAGGGGACAGCCCCAGCATTTT.

There are a few counts of this clonotype. The V call is TRBV5-6, the J call TRBJ2-3; D call uncertain. The CDR3 sequence is 15 residues long. CDR1 SGHDT and CDR2 YYEEEE come from the germline V gene. The V end lost 4 bases, the J end lost 6 bases, and 18 bases lay between the germline ends. The CDR3 region is CASSTFYSVRDTQYF. The DNA for the CDR3 is TGTGCCAGCAGCACCTTCTACAGCGTTAGGGATACGCAGTATTTT. Filled out from reference TRBV5-6 and TRBJ2-3, the complete variable domain reads DAGVTQSPTHLIKTRGQQVTLRCSPKSGHDTVSWYQQALGQGPQFIFQYYEEEERQRGNFPDRFSGHQFPNYSSELNVNALLLGDSALYLCASSTFYSVRDTQYFGPGTRLTVL.

The sample holds a few counts of this clonotype. The gene calls are TRBV9 and TRBJ2-1; 7 nucleotides align to TRBD2. This CDR3 spans 16 amino acids. The V and J ends lost 0 bases and 7 bases, in that order; junction bases with no gene match: 10. The germline gives CDR1 SGDLS, CDR2 YYNGEE. The CDR3: CASSVAPSGKGNEQFF. In nucleotides, the CDR3 is TGTGCCAGCAGCGTAGCTCCGAGCGGGAAGGGGAATGAGCAGTTCTTC.